The 16 T cell receptor beta chains presented below share a single source sample, sequenced in a study of graft-versus-host responses after intestinal transplantation. Profiled with immunoSEQ multiplex PCR; TCRdb holds only in-frame clones, not every one. The sample consists of some 130,000 clones, around 95% of them appearing once. These receptors are not linked to any known antigen. This material consisted of unstimulated CD8+ T cells sorted from spleen or lymph node cells, taken before intestinal transplant. Source of these receptors: a human donor who received an intestinal transplant.

This chain joins TRBV15 and TRBJ1-2, with 7 bases that match TRBD1. V shed 4 bases and J 4 bases; nucleotides not matched to a gene: 12. The length of the CDR3 is 16 residues. From germline, CDR1 is LNHNV and CDR2 YYDKDF (reference sequence). CDR3 nucleotide sequence: TGTGCCACCAGCAAACAGGGGTGGGGGCATCTCTATGGCTACACCTTC. This encodes CATSKQGWGHLYGYTF.

This chain joins TRBV6-6 and TRBJ2-1; 10 bases line up with TRBD2. There are 16 residues in the CDR3. Germline assignment: CDR1 MNHNY and CDR2 SVGAGI (reference sequence). The J segment lost 6 bases and the V segment lost 5 bases, leaving 10 bases of the junction unmatched. The CDR3 protein is CASSPPKREGPNEQFF. CDR3 nucleotide sequence: TGTGCCAGCAGTCCCCCCAAGCGGGAGGGCCCCAATGAGCAGTTCTTC.

This rearrangement joins TRBV28 to TRBJ2-7; maybe TRBD1 (7 bases). The V and J ends lost 2 bases and 0 bases respectively, with 23 bases between them. This CDR3 spans 19 amino acids. Germline-derived CDR1 and CDR2 are MDHEN and SYDVKM. CDR3 coding DNA: TGTGCCAGCAGTTTAAGGGGGCCTGGCGGGGCGGGTAGCTCCTACGAGCAGTACTTC. Encoded protein: CASSLRGPGGAGSSYEQYF.

A single count supports this clone. The chain couples TRBV21-1 to TRBJ2-1. TRBV21-1 is a documented pseudogene. The CDR3 is made up of 14 amino acids. CDR3 in amino acids: CASSKGRLPGTQFF. The DNA of the CDR3 is TGTGCCAGCAGCAAAGGCCGTCTACCCGGAACCCAGTTCTTC.

The rearrangement links TRBV28 to TRBJ1-2, with 9 bases identical to TRBD1. CDR1 and CDR2 from the germline V gene are MDHEN and SYDVKM. This CDR3 has 15 amino acids. The V gene end was trimmed by 7 bases and the J gene end by 5 bases; junction bases not matched to a gene: 11. In DNA, the CDR3 is TGTGCCAGCAATTTCTTACAGGGGGCGGGGTATGGCTACACCTTC. This encodes CASNFLQGAGYGYTF.

A single count supports this clone. J is TRBJ2-7 and V is TRBV28, with 9 bases identical to TRBD2. Germline V lookup: CDR1 MDHEN, CDR2 SYDVKM. V trimming: 2 bases; J trimming: 3 bases; junction bases outside the gene matches: 20. This CDR3 comprises 20 residues. CDR3 in DNA: TGTGCCAGCAGTTTAGATCAGCGGGAGGCTCTTAAGGCGACTGTCTACGAGCAGTACTTC. This codes for CASSLDQREALKATVYEQYF. Using reference TRBV28 and TRBJ2-7 for the parts outside the CDR3, the full variable domain is DVKVTQSSRYLVKRTGEKVFLECVQDMDHENMFWYRQDPGLGLRLIYFSYDVKMKEKGDIPEGYSVSREKKERFSLILESASTNQTSMYLCASSLDQREALKATVYEQYFGPGTRLTVT.

The chain uses TRBV4-2 and TRBJ2-3, with D possibly matching TRBD1 (6 bases). The CDR3 sequence is 16 residues long. Germline values: CDR1 LGHNA, CDR2 YNFKEQ. V lost 3 bases and J 4 bases, leaving 17 bases between the germline ends. The CDR3 DNA is TGTGCCAGCAGCCAGTTGTACAGGGAAGTCGCAGATACGCAGTATTTT. The encoded protein is CASSQLYREVADTQYF.

The V and J genes are TRBV6-1 and TRBJ2-7; TRBD2 aligns across 7 bases. From germline, CDR1 is MNHNS and CDR2 SASEGT. This CDR3 has 15 amino acids. Trimming removed 5 bases from V and 3 bases from J; junction bases left unmatched: 10. The CDR3 DNA reads TGTGCCAGCAGTCCCCATGGGGGAGGGCACTACGAGCAGTACTTC. Amino acid sequence: CASSPHGGGHYEQYF.

This clone was observed a handful of times. The chain couples TRBV10-3 to TRBJ1-1; TRBD1 might be the D (5 bases). The V and J ends lost 3 bases and 3 bases respectively, with 11 bases between them. This CDR3 contains 14 residues. The germline V gene encodes CDR1 ENHRY and CDR2 SYGVKD. The CDR3: CAISEAGKDTEAFF. DNA for the CDR3: TGTGCCATCAGTGAAGCAGGGAAGGACACTGAAGCTTTCTTT.

This chain connects TRBV7-9 to TRBJ2-7; D might be TRBD2 (6 bases). Germline V CDR1 and CDR2: SEHNR, FQNEAQ (reference sequence). Trimming took 5 bases from V and 4 from J, leaving 12 bases between them. The CDR3 runs 13 residues. The chain's CDR3 is CASSGRTEYEQYF. The CDR3 coding sequence is TGTGCCAGCAGCGGGAGGACTGAATACGAGCAGTACTTC.

This chain links TRBV4-2 with TRBJ2-7; D possibly uses TRBD1 or TRBD2 (5 bases each). Trimming removed 0 bases at V and 4 bases at J, with 10 bases between. This CDR3 is 14 amino acids long. Germline V gene sequence: CDR1 LGHNA, CDR2 YNFKEQ. The CDR3 bases are TGTGCCAGCAGCCAAGAAGTTGGGGGATACGAGCAGTACTTC. Its protein is CASSQEVGGYEQYF.

The chain couples TRBV28 to TRBJ1-1; D gene uncertain. The CDR3 covers 16 residues. CDR1 is MDHEN, CDR2 SYDVKM, per germline. Between the trimmed V and J ends, which lost 1 base and 0 bases, there was a span of 12 bases. CDR3 in amino acids: CASSLLGSAMNTEAFF. Written as DNA, the CDR3 is TGTGCCAGCAGTTTATTGGGTTCAGCCATGAACACTGAAGCTTTCTTT. The full variable domain, completed using reference TRBV28 and TRBJ1-1, is DVKVTQSSRYLVKRTGEKVFLECVQDMDHENMFWYRQDPGLGLRLIYFSYDVKMKEKGDIPEGYSVSREKKERFSLILESASTNQTSMYLCASSLLGSAMNTEAFFGQGTRLTVV.

The V gene is TRBV5-4, the J gene TRBJ2-7, with D perhaps being TRBD1 or TRBD2 (5 bases each). CDR1 is SGHNT, CDR2 YYREEE, per germline (reference sequence). The ends were cut back, 2 bases at V and 3 bases at J, with 24 bases in the middle. The CDR3 consists of 18 residues. The CDR3 sequence is CASSFFQSGRTSIYEQYF. DNA for the CDR3: TGTGCCAGCAGCTTTTTTCAGTCGGGACGGACCTCAATCTACGAGCAGTACTTC.

The rearrangement uses TRBV29-1 and TRBJ2-7, with 9 bases identical to TRBD1. The V gene's germline CDR1 is SQVTM and CDR2 ANQGSEA. V lost 3 bases to trimming and J lost 1 base; unmatched junction nucleotides: 7. The CDR3 extends over 15 amino acids. The CDR3 reads CSVEWSGTGSYEQYF. The CDR3 DNA follows: TGCAGCGTTGAGTGGTCCGGGACAGGGTCCTACGAGCAGTACTTC.

The chain links TRBV7-8 to TRBJ2-7, with D maybe TRBD1 (6 bases). Germline-derived CDR1 and CDR2 are SGHVS and FQNEAQ. Trimming removed 6 bases from V and 2 bases from J, with 11 bases in between. The CDR3 contains 13 residues. The chain's CDR3 is CASRPEGAYEQYF. CDR3 in DNA: TGTGCCAGCAGGCCCGAGGGGGCCTACGAGCAGTACTTC.

This chain links TRBV28 with TRBJ2-7; maybe TRBD2 (5 bases). This CDR3 contains 13 residues. Germline values: CDR1 MDHEN, CDR2 SYDVKM. V lost 1 base to trimming and J lost 5 bases, with 9 bases between them. The CDR3 here is CASSLFGIHEQYF. The CDR3 coding sequence is TGTGCCAGCAGTTTATTCGGGATACACGAGCAGTACTTC.